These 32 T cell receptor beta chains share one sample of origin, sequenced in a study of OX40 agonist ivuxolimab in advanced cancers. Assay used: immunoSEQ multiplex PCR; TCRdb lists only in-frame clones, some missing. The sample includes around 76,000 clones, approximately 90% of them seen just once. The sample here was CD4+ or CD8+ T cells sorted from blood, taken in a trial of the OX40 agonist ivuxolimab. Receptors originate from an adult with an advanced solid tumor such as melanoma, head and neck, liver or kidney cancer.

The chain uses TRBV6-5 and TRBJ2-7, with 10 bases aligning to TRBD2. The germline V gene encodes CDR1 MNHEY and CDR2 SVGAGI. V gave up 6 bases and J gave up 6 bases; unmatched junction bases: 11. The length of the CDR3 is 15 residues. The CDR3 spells CASRLAGSASGEQYF. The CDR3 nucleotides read TGTGCCAGCAGACTAGCGGGAAGTGCGTCGGGCGAGCAGTACTTC.

CDR3 region: CASSLGEGIQPQHF. The CDR3 coding sequence is TGCGCCAGCAGCTTGGGGGAGGGGATTCAGCCCCAGCATTTT. The V call is TRBV5-1, the J call TRBJ1-5; D possibly corresponds to TRBD1 (5 bases). The V gene's germline CDR1 is SGHRS and CDR2 YFSETQ. V lost 0 bases, J lost 6 bases, and 10 bases lay in between. The CDR3 spans 14 residues. Supplemented by reference TRBV5-1 and TRBJ1-5, the full variable domain reads KAGVTQTPRYLIKTRGQQVTLSCSPISGHRSVSWYQQTPGQGLQFLFEYFSETQRNKGNFPGRFSGRQFSNSRSEMNVSTLELGDSALYLCASSLGEGIQPQHFGDGTRLSIL.

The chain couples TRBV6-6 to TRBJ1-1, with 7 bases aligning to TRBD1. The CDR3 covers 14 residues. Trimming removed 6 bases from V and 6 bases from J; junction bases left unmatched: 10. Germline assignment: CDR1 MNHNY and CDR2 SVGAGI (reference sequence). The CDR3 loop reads CASRSPGGSSEAFF. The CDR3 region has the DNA TGTGCCAGCAGGTCCCCAGGGGGTAGCTCTGAAGCTTTCTTT.

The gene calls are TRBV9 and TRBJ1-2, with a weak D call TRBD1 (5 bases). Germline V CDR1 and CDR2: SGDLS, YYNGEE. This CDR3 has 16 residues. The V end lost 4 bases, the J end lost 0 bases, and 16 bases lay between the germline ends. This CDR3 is CASSSFDRPSNYGYTF. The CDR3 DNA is TGTGCCAGCAGCTCTTTCGACAGACCATCTAACTATGGCTACACCTTC.

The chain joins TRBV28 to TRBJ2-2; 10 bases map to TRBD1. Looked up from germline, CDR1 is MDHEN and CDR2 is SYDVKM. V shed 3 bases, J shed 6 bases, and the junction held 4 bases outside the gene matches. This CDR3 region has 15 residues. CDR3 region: CASSFGDRGPGELFF. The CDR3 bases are TGTGCCAGCAGTTTCGGAGACAGGGGGCCCGGGGAGCTGTTTTTT.

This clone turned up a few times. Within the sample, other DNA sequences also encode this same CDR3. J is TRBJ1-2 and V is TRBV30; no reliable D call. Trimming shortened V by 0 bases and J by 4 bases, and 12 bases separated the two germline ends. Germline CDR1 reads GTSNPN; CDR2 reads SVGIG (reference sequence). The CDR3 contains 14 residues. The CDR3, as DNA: TGTGCCTGGAGTGTACGAGAGGGCAGCTATGGCTACACCTTC. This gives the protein CAWSVREGSYGYTF.

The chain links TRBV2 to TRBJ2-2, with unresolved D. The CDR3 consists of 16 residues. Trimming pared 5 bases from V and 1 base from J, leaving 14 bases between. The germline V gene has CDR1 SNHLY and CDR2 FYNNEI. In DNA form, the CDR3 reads TGTGCCAGCAGTTCAGACACGTCACAGAACACCGGGGAGCTGTTTTTT. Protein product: CASSSDTSQNTGELFF. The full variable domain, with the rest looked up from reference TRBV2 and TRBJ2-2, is EPEVTQTPSHQVTQMGQEVILRCVPISNHLYFYWYRQILGQKVEFLVSFYNNEISEKSEIFDDQFSVERPDGSNFTLKIRSTKLEDSAMYFCASSSDTSQNTGELFFGEGSRLTVL.

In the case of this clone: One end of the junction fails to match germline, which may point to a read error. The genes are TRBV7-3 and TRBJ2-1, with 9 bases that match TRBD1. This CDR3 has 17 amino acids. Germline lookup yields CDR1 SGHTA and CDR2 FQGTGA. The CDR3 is CVSSLGVGTGFNNEQFF. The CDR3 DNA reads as TGTGTCAGCAGCTTAGGAGTTGGGACAGGGTTTAACAATGAGCAGTTCTTC. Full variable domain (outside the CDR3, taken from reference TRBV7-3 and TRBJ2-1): GAGVSQTPSNKVTEKGKYVELRCDPISGHTALYWYRQSLGQGPEFLIYFQGTGAADDSGLPNDRFFAVRPEGSVSTLKIQRTERGDSAVYLCVSSLGVGTGFNNEQFFGPGTRLTVL.

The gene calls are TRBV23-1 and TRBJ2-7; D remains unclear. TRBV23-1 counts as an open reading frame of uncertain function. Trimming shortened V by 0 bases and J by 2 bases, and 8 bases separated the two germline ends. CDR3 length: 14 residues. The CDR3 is CASSQSGNTYEQYF. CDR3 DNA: TGCGCCAGCAGTCAATCAGGTAATACCTACGAGCAGTACTTC.

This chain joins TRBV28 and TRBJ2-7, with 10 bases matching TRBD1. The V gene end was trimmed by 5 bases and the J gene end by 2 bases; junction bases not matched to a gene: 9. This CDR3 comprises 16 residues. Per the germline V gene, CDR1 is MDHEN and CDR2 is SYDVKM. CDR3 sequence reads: CASSPSGDRGPYEQYF. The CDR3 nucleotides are TGTGCCAGCAGTCCTTCGGGGGACAGGGGACCCTACGAGCAGTACTTC.

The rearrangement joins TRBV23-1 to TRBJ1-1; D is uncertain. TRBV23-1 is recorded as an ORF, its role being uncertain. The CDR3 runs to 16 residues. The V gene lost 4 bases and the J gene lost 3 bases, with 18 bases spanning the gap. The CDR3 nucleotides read TGCGCCAGCAGTCCCTTTGCACCGGGGAGACACACTGAAGCTTTCTTT. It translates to CASSPFAPGRHTEAFF.

The CDR3 nucleotides are TGTGCCAGCAGTTACTCGGGGGTCTATAATTCACCCCTCCACTTT. It specifies CASSYSGVYNSPLHF. V and J are TRBV6-5 and TRBJ1-6, with a tentative D call TRBD1 (5 bases). This CDR3 spans 15 amino acids. The V end lost 0 bases, the J end lost 3 bases, and 6 bases lay between the germline ends. Looked up from germline, CDR1 is MNHEY and CDR2 is SVGAGI.

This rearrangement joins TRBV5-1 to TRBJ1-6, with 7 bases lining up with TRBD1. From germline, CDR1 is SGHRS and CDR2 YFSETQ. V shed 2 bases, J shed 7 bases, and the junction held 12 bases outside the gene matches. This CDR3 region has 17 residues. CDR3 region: CASSFRDSRDRNSPLHF. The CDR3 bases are TGCGCCAGCAGCTTCCGTGATAGCCGGGACAGAAATTCACCCCTCCACTTT.

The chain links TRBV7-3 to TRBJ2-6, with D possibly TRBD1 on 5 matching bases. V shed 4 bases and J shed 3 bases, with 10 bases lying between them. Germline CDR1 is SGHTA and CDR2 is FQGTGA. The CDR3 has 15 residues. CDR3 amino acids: CASSSQGGGANVLTF. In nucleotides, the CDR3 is TGTGCCAGCAGCTCTCAGGGCGGTGGGGCCAACGTCCTGACTTTC. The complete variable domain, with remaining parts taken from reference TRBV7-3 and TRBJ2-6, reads GAGVSQTPSNKVTEKGKYVELRCDPISGHTALYWYRQSLGQGPEFLIYFQGTGAADDSGLPNDRFFAVRPEGSVSTLKIQRTERGDSAVYLCASSSQGGGANVLTFGAGSRLTVL.

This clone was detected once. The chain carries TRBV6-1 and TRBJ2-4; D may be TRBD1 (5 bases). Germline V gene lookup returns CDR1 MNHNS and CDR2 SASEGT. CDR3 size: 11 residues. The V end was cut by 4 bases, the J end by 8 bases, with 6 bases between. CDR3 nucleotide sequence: TGTGCCAGCAGTGTACAGGACATTCAGTACTTC. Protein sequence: CASSVQDIQYF.

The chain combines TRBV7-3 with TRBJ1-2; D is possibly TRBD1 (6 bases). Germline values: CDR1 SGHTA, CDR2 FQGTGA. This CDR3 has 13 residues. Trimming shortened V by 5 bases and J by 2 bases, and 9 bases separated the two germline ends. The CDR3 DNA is TGTGCCAGCAGCAAGACAGGAAACTATGGCTACACCTTC. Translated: CASSKTGNYGYTF.

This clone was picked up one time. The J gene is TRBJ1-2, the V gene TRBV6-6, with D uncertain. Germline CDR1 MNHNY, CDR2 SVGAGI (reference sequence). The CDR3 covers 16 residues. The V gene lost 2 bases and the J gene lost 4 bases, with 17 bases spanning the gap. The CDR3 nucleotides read TGTGCCAGCAGTTACCGAGGAGTCAATTTAGTCTATGGCTACACCTTC. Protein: CASSYRGVNLVYGYTF.

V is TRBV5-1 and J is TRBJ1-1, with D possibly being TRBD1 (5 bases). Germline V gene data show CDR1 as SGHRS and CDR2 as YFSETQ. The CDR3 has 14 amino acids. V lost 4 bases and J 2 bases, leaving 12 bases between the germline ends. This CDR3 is CASSPLGGNTEAFF. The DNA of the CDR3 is TGCGCCAGCAGCCCCCTGGGGGGTAACACTGAAGCTTTCTTT.

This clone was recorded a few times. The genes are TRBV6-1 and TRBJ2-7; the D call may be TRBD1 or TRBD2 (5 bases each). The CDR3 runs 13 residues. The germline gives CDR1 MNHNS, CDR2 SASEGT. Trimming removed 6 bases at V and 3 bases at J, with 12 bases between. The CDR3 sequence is CASRRGQGYEQYF. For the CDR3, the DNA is TGTGCCAGCAGGAGGGGCCAGGGCTACGAGCAGTACTTC.

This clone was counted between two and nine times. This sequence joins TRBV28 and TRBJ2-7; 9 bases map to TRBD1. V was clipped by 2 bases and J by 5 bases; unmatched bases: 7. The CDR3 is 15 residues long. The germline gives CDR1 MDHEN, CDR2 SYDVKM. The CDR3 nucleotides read TGTGCCAGCAGTTTACCTACAGGGGGCTCTGACGAGCAGTACTTC. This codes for CASSLPTGGSDEQYF. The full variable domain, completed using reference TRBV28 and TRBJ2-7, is DVKVTQSSRYLVKRTGEKVFLECVQDMDHENMFWYRQDPGLGLRLIYFSYDVKMKEKGDIPEGYSVSREKKERFSLILESASTNQTSMYLCASSLPTGGSDEQYFGPGTRLTVT.

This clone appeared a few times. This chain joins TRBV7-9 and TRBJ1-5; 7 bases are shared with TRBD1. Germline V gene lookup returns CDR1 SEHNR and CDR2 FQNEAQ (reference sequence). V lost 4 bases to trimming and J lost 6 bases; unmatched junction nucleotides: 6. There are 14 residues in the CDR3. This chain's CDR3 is CASSSDRVVQPQHF. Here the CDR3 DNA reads TGTGCCAGCAGCTCAGACAGGGTAGTTCAGCCCCAGCATTTT.

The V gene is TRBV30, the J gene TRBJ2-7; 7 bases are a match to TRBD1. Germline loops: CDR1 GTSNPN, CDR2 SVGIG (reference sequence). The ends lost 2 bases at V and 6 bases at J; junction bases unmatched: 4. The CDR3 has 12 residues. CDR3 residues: CAWSIQGVEQYF. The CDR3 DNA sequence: TGTGCCTGGAGTATCCAGGGGGTCGAGCAGTACTTC.

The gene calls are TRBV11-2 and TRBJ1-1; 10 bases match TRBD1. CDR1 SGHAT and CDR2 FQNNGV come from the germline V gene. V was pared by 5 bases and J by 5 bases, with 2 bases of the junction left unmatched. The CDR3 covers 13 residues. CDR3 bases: TGTGCCAGCAGCCGACAGGGGGCAACTGAAGCTTTCTTT. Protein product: CASSRQGATEAFF.

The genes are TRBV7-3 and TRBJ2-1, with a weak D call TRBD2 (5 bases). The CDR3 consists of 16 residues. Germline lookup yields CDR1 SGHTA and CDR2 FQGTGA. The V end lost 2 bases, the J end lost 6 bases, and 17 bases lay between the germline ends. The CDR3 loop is CASSLLQGGMGNEQFF. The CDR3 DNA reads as TGTGCCAGCAGCTTACTTCAAGGAGGAATGGGCAATGAGCAGTTCTTC. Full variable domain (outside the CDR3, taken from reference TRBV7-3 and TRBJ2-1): GAGVSQTPSNKVTEKGKYVELRCDPISGHTALYWYRQSLGQGPEFLIYFQGTGAADDSGLPNDRFFAVRPEGSVSTLKIQRTERGDSAVYLCASSLLQGGMGNEQFFGPGTRLTVL.

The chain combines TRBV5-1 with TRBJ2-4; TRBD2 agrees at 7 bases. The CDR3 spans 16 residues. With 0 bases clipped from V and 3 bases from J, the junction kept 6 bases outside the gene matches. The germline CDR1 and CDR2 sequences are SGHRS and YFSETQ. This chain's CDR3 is CASSLGGRESKNIQYF. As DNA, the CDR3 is TGCGCCAGCAGCTTGGGTGGGAGGGAAAGCAAAAACATTCAGTACTTC.

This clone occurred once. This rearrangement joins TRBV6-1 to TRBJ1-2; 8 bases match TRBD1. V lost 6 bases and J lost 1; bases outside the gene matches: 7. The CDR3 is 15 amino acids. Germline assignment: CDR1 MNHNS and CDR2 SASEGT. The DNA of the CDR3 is TGTGCCAGCAGCTACCGGGACAGGTTTAACTATGGCTACACCTTC. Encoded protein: CASSYRDRFNYGYTF.

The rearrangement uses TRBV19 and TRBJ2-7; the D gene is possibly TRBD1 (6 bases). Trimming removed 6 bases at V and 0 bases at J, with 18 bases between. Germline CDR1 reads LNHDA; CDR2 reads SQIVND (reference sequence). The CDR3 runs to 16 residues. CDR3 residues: CASRARDIASSYEQYF. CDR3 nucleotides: TGTGCCAGTAGGGCCCGGGACATCGCTTCCTCCTACGAGCAGTACTTC.

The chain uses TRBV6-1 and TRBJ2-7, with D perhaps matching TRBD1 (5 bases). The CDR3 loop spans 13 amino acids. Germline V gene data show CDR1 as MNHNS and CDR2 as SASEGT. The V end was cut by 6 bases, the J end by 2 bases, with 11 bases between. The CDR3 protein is CASRRQSAYEQYF. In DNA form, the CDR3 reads TGTGCCAGCAGGAGACAGAGCGCCTACGAGCAGTACTTC.

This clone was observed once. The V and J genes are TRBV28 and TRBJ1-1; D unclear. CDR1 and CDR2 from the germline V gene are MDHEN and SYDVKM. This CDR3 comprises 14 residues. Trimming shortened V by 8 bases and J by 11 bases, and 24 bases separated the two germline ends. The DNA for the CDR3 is TGTGCCAGCGGAGGGTTGGTCGGCACGAGGGCGGCTTTCTTT. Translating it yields CASGGLVGTRAAFF.

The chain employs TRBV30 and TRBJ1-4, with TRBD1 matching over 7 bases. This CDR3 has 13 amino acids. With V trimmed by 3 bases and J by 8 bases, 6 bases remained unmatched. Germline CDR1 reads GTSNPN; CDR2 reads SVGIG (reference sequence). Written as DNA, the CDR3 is TGTGCCTGGAGCGAGGGGGCAAGGGAAAAACTGTTTTTT. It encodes CAWSEGAREKLFF.

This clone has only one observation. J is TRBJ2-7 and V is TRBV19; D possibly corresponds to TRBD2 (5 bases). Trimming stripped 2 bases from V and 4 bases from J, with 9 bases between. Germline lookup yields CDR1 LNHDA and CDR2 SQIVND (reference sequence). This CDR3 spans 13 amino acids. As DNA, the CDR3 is TGTGCCAGTAGTATACGGGGAGTTTACGAGCAGTACTTC. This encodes CASSIRGVYEQYF.

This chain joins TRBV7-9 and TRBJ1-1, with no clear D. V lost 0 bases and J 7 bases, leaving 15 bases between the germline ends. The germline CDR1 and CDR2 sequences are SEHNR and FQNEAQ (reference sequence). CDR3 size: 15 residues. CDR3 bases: TGTGCCAGCAGCTTAGCGCTAGGCAAGTGGGGTGAAGCTTTCTTT. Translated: CASSLALGKWGEAFF. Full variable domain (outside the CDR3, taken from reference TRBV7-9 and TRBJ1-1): DTGVSQNPRHKITKRGQNVTFRCDPISEHNRLYWYRQTLGQGPEFLTYFQNEAQLEKSRLLSDRFSAERPKGSFSTLEIQRTEQGDSAMYLCASSLALGKWGEAFFGQGTRLTVV.